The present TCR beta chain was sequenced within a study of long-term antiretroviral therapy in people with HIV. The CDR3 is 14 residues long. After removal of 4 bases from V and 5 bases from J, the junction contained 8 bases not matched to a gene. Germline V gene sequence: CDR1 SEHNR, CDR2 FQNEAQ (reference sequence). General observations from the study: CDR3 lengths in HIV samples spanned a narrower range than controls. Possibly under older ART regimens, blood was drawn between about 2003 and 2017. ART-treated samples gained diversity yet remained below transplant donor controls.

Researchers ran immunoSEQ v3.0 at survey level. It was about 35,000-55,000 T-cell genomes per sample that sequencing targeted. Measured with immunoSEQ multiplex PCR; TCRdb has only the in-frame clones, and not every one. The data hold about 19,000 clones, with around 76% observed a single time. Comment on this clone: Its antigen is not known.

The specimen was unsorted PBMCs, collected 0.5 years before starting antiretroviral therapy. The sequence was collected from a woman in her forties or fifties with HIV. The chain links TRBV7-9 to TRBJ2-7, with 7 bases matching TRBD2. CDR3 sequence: CASSWGRGSDEQYF. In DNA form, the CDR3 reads TGTGCCAGCAGCTGGGGGAGGGGCAGCGACGAGCAGTACTTC. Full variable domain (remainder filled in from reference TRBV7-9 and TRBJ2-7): DTGVSQNPRHKITKRGQNVTFRCDPISEHNRLYWYRQTLGQGPEFLTYFQNEAQLEKSRLLSDRFSAERPKGSFSTLEIQRTEQGDSAMYLCASSWGRGSDEQYFGPGTRLTVT.